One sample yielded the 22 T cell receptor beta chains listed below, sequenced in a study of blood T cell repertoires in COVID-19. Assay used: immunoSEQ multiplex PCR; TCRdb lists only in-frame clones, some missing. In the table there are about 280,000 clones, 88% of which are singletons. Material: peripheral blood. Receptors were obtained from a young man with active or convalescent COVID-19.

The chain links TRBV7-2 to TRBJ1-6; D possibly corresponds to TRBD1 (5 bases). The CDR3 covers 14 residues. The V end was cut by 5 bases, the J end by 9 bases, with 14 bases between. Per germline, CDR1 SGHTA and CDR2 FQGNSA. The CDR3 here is CASSPTAQGSPLHF. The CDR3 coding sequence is TGTGCCAGCAGCCCGACCGCCCAGGGTTCACCCCTCCACTTT.

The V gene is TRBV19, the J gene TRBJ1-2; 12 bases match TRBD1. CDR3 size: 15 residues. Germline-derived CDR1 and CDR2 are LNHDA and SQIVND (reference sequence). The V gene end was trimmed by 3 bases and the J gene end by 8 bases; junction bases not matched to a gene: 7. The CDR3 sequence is CASSIGTGGAGGYTF. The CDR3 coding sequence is TGTGCCAGTAGTATCGGGACAGGGGGCGCGGGCGGCTACACCTTC.

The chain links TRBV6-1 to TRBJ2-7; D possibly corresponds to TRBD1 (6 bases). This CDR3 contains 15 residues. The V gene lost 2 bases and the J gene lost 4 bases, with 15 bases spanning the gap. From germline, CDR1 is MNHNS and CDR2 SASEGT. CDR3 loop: CASSEPLTGLYEQYF. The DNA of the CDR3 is TGTGCCAGCAGTGAACCCTTGACAGGTCTATACGAGCAGTACTTC.

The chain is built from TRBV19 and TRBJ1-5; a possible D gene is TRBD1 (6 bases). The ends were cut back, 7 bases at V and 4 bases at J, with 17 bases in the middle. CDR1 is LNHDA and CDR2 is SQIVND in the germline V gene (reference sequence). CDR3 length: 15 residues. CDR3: CASKVQGRRNQPQHF. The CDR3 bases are TGTGCCAGTAAGGTCCAGGGGCGAAGGAATCAGCCCCAGCATTTT.

DNA of the CDR3: TGTGCCAGCAGTGAGGCGAGCGGCGGCTATGGCTACACCTTC. Protein product: CASSEASGGYGYTF. The chain recombines TRBV2 with TRBJ1-2; no clear D gene. The V gene's germline CDR1 is SNHLY and CDR2 FYNNEI. The V end lost 3 bases, the J end lost 4 bases, and 12 bases lay between the germline ends. This CDR3 comprises 14 residues.

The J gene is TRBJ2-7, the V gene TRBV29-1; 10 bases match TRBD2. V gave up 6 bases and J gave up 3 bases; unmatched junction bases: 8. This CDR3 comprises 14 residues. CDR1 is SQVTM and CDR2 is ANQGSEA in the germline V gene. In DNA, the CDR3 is TGCAGCGTATATAGAGCGGGGGGGTACTACGAGCAGTACTTC. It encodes CSVYRAGGYYEQYF.

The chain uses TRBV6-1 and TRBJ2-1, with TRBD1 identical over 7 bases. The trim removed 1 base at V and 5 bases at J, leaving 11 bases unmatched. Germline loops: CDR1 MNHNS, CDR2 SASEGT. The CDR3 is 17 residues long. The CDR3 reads CASSEVRLYRGNNEQFF. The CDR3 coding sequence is TGTGCCAGCAGTGAAGTGCGGTTGTACAGGGGAAACAATGAGCAGTTCTTC.

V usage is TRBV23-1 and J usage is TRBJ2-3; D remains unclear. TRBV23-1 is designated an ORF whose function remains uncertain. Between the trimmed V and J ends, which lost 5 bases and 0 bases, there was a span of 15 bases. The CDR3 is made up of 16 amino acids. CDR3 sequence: CASSSVAYVSTDTQYF. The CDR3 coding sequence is TGCGCCAGCAGTAGCGTCGCATACGTTAGCACAGATACGCAGTATTTT.

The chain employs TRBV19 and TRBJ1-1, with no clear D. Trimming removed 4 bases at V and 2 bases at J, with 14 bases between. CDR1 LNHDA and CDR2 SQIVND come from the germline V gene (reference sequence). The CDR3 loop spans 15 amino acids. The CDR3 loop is CASSTYQKVNTEAFF. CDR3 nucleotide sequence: TGTGCCAGTAGTACCTACCAAAAAGTAAACACTGAAGCTTTCTTT.

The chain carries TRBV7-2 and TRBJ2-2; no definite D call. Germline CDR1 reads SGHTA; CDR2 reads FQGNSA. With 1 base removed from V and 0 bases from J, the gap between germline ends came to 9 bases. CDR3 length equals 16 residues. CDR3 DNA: TGTGCCAGCAGCTTAGGTAGCTTCTCGAACACCGGGGAGCTGTTTTTT. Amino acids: CASSLGSFSNTGELFF.

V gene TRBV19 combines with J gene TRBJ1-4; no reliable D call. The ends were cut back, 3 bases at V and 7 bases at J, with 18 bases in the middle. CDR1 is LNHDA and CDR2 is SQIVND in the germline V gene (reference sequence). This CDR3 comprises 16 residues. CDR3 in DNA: TGTGCCAGTAGTATCATACCGGAGCCTCATATTGAAAAACTGTTTTTT. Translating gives CASSIIPEPHIEKLFF.

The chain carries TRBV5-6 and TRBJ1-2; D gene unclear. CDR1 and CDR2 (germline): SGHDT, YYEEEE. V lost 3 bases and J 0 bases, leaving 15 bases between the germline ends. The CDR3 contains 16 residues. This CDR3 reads CASSSPKDGANYGYTF. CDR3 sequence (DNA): TGTGCCAGCAGCTCCCCAAAGGACGGGGCTAACTATGGCTACACCTTC.

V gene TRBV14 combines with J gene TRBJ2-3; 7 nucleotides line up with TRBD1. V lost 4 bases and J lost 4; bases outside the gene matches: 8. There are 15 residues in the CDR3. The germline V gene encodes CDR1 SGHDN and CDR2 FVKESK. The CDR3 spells CASSPRQGRADTQYF. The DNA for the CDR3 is TGTGCCAGCAGCCCCCGACAGGGTAGAGCAGATACGCAGTATTTT.

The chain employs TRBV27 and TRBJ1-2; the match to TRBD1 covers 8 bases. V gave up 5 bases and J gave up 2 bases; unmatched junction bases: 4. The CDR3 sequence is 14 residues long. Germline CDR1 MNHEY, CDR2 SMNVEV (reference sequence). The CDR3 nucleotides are TGTGCCAGCAGTCCCGGGGACAGGAACTATGGCTACACCTTC. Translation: CASSPGDRNYGYTF.

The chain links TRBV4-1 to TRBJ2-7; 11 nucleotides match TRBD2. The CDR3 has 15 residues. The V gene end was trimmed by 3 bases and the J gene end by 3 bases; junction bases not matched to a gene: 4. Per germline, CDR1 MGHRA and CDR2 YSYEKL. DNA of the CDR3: TGCGCCAGCAGCCAGGTAGCGGGGGGGATCTACGAGCAGTACTTC. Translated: CASSQVAGGIYEQYF.

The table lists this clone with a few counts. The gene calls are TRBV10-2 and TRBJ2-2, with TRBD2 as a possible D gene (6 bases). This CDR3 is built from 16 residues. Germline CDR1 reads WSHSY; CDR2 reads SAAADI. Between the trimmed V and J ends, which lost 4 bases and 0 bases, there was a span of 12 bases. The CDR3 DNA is TGCGCCAGCAGTGGTTTGGGGGGAGCGAACACCGGGGAGCTGTTTTTT. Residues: CASSGLGGANTGELFF.

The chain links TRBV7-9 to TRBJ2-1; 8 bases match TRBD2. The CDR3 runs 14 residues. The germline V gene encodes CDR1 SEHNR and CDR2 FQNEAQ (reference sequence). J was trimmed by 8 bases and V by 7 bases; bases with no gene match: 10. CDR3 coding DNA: TGTGCCAGCATCGGGGGGGCGGTTCGGTATGAGCAGTTCTTC. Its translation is CASIGGAVRYEQFF.

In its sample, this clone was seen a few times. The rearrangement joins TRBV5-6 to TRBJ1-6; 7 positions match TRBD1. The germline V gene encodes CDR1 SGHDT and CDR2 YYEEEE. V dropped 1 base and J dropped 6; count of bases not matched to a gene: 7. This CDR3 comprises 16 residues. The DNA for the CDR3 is TGTGCCAGCAGCTTGACAGGGGATTTGGGTAATTCACCCCTCCACTTT. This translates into CASSLTGDLGNSPLHF.

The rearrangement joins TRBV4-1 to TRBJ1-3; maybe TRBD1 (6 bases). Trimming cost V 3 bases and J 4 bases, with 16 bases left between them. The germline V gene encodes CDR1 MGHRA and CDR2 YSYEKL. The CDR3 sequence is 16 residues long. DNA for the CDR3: TGCGCCAGCAGCCACCCGCCCCGGACAGCCGGAAACACCATATATTTT. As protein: CASSHPPRTAGNTIYF.

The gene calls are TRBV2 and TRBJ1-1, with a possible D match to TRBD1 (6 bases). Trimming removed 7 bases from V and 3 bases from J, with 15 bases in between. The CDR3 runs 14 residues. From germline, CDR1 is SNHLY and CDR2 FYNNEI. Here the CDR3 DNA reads TGTGCCAGCATATTCGGGAGGGGGGACACTGAAGCTTTCTTT. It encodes CASIFGRGDTEAFF.

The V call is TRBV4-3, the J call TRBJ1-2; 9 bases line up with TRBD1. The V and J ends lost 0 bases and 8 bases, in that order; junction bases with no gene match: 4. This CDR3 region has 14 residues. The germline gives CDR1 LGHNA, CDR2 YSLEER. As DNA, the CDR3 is TGCGCCAGCAGCCAAGAGAGAGGACAGGGGGGCTACACCTTC. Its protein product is CASSQERGQGGYTF.

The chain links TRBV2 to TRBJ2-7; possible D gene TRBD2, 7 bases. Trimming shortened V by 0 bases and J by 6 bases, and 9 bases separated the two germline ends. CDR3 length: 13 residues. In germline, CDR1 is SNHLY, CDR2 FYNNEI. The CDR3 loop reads CASSEAGGLEQYF. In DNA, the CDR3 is TGTGCCAGCAGTGAAGCGGGGGGGCTCGAGCAGTACTTC.